This TCR beta chain emerged from a study of T cell changes during pregnancy in multiple sclerosis. Assay: immunoSEQ multiplex PCR; the TCRdb copy retains only in-frame clones and omits some. This sample carries 40,000 to 60,000 clones, about 90% of them seen once, and the ten largest clones take about a tenth. Germline CDR1 MDHEN, CDR2 SYDVKM. This CDR3 has 14 amino acids. V was clipped by 2 bases and J by 6 bases, with 13 bases between them. The source was CD8+ T cells from peripheral blood mononuclear cells, collected after pregnancy. This chain uses TRBV28 with TRBJ1-1; D is unclear. This receptor was taken from a female donor with multiple sclerosis, enrolled in a pregnancy study. The CDR3 spells CASSLGGSVPEAFF. CDR3 nucleotides: TGTGCCAGCAGTTTAGGAGGAAGCGTCCCTGAAGCTTTCTTT.